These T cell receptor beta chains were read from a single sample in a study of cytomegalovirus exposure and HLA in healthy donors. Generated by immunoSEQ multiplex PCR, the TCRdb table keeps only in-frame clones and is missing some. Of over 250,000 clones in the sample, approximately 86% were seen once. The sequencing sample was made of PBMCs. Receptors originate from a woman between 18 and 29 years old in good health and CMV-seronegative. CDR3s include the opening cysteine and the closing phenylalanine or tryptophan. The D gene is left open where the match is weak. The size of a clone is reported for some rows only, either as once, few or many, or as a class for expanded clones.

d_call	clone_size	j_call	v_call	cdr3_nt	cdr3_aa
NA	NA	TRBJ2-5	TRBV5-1	TGCGCCAGCGGCGAGACAGGAGCCCGGAAGACCCAGTACTTC	CASGETGARKTQYF
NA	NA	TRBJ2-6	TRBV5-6	TGTGCCAGCAGCTTATGGAGGTCTGGGGCCAACGTCCTGACTTTC	CASSLWRSGANVLTF
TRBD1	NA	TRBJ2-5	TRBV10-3	TGTGCCATCAGGGACAGGGCCCAAGAGACCCAGTACTTC	CAIRDRAQETQYF
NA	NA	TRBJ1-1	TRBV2	TGTGCCAGCCACCTGGTCCAGGGCTTGAACACTGAAGCTTTCTTT	CASHLVQGLNTEAFF
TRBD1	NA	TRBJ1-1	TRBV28	TGTGCCAGCAGTTTTCTGACAGGGGGAAACACTGAAGCTTTCTTT	CASSFLTGGNTEAFF
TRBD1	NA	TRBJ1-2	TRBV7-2	TGTGCCAGCAGCCTCAGACAGGGGGCAAACTATGGCTACACCTTC	CASSLRQGANYGYTF
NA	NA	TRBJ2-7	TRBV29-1	TGCAGCGTTGGGTCCAGGGGCGAGCAGTACTTC	CSVGSRGEQYF
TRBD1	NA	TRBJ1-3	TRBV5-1	TGCGCCAGCAGCTTGAGGGGGCAGGGCTCTGGAAACACCATATATTTT	CASSLRGQGSGNTIYF
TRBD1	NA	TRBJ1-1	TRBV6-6	TGTGCCAGCCAAACAGGGGCCACTGAAGCTTTCTTT	CASQTGATEAFF
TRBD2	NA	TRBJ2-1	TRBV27	TGTGCCAGCAGCGTCCTCGGGGCGGGAGGAGGCAATGAGCAGTTCTTC	CASSVLGAGGGNEQFF
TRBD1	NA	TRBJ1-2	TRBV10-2	TGCGCCAGCAGTGACCTCGGGACAGGGGTTCCGCGTGGCTACACCTTC	CASSDLGTGVPRGYTF
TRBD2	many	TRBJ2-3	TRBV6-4	TGTGCCAGCAGTCCCAGGGCGGGGGAGGCAGATACGCAGTATTTT	CASSPRAGEADTQYF
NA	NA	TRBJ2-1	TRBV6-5	TGTGCCAGCAGTTACGCGGAATTCGTCAATGAGCAGTTCTTC	CASSYAEFVNEQFF
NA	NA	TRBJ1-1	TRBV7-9	TGTGCCAGCAGCTTAGCAGGGGCTAACACTGAAGCTTTCTTT	CASSLAGANTEAFF
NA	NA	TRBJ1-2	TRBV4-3	TGCGCCAGCAGCCAAGTCGGGGACTCCTATGGCTACACCTTC	CASSQVGDSYGYTF
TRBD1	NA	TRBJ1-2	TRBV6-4	TGTGCCAGCAGTGACAAGTCAGGGGGCGACGGCTACACCTTC	CASSDKSGGDGYTF
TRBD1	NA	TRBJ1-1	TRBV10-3	TGTGCCATCACCCAGGGGGCCGGCACTGAAGCTTTCTTT	CAITQGAGTEAFF
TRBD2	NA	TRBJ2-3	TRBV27	TGTGCCAGCAGTTGGAGCGGGGCCCATACGCAGTATTTT	CASSWSGAHTQYF
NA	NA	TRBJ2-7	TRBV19	TGTGCCAGTAGCCCCAGGGTTTGGAGCTCCTACGAGCAGTACTTC	CASSPRVWSSYEQYF
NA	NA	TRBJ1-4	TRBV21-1	TGTGCCAGCATCCAGGACAGGGGTGGGTTTGCTAATGAAAAACTGTTTTTT	CASIQDRGGFANEKLFF
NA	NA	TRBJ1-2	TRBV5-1	TGCGCCAGCAGCTCACCGGGGGGTACGACAGTAAACTATGGCTACACCTTC	CASSSPGGTTVNYGYTF
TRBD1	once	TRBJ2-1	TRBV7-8	TGTGCCAGCAGCTTGGACAGGGACAATGAGCAGTTCTTC	CASSLDRDNEQFF
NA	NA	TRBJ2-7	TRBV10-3	TGTGCCACCTACGGAAACAGCTACGAGCAGTACTTC	CATYGNSYEQYF
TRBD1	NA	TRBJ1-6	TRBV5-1	TGCGCCAGCAGCTTAACCCGGGACAGCGGTTCACCCCTCCACTTT	CASSLTRDSGSPLHF
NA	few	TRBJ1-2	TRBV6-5	TGTGCCAGCAGTCCAGGGTTTGGTGGCTACACCTTC	CASSPGFGGYTF
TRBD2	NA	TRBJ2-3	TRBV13	TGTGCCAGCAGCACCTTACTAGCGGGGGGCCAACCTTACACAGATACGCAGTATTTT	CASSTLLAGGQPYTDTQYF
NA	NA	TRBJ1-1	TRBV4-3	TGCGCCAGCAGCCAAGATCCCCGGACAGTGGGGACTGAAGCTTTCTTT	CASSQDPRTVGTEAFF